The next 23 T cell receptor beta chains were all read from a single sample in a study of blood T cell repertoires in COVID-19. Clones were sequenced by immunoSEQ multiplex PCR, and TCRdb holds only the in-frame ones, with some missing. Of roughly 99,000 clones listed, more than 70% are singletons. The source material was peripheral blood. These receptors all stem from a human donor in a cohort sampled during active COVID-19.

The CDR3 loop reads CASSVQGFEAFF. DNA for the CDR3: TGTGCCAGCAGTGTTCAGGGGTTTGAAGCTTTCTTT. The gene calls are TRBV2 and TRBJ1-1; tentatively, D is TRBD1 (6 bases). Germline V gene sequence: CDR1 SNHLY, CDR2 FYNNEI. The CDR3 has 12 residues. Trimming shortened V by 4 bases and J by 7 bases, and 10 bases separated the two germline ends.

This clone was observed a handful of times. The rearrangement links TRBV7-8 to TRBJ2-3; D perhaps matches TRBD1 (5 bases). V lost 6 bases and J lost 0, with 10 bases in between. The CDR3 sequence is 14 residues long. CDR1 is SGHVS and CDR2 is FQNEAQ in the germline V gene. The CDR3 protein is CASRPGSSTDTQYF. DNA for the CDR3: TGTGCCAGCAGACCAGGGTCGAGCACAGATACGCAGTATTTT.

The V call is TRBV7-9, the J call TRBJ2-1; 7 positions agree with TRBD2. This CDR3 is built from 16 residues. After removal of 5 bases from V and 8 bases from J, the junction contained 15 bases not matched to a gene. Per germline, CDR1 SEHNR and CDR2 FQNEAQ (reference sequence). CDR3: CASSPPTWGGIDEQFF. The CDR3 DNA follows: TGTGCCAGCAGCCCGCCCACGTGGGGAGGGATCGATGAGCAGTTCTTC.

For this clone: Other DNA variants within this sample encode the same CDR3. The chain is built from TRBV30 and TRBJ2-7; maybe TRBD1 (6 bases). Germline lookup yields CDR1 GTSNPN and CDR2 SVGIG (reference sequence). There are 14 residues in the CDR3. The V end lost 3 bases, the J end lost 4 bases, and 16 bases lay between the germline ends. Here the CDR3 reads CAWREQGLAYEQYF. Here the CDR3 DNA reads TGTGCCTGGAGGGAACAGGGTTTAGCTTACGAGCAGTACTTC. The full variable domain, with the rest looked up from reference TRBV30 and TRBJ2-7, is SQTIHQWPATLVQPVGSPLSLECTVEGTSNPNLYWYRQAAGRGLQLLFYSVGIGQISSEVPQNLSASRPQDRQFILSSKKLLLSDSGFYLCAWREQGLAYEQYFGPGTRLTVT.

This chain links TRBV3-1 (or the pseudogene TRBV3-2) with TRBJ2-2; the D gene is possibly TRBD2 (5 bases). Germline-derived CDR1 and CDR2 are LGHDT and YNNKEL (reference sequence). The CDR3 is 16 amino acids. Trimming removed 2 bases from V and 4 bases from J, with 14 bases in between. The CDR3 DNA reads as TGTGCCAGCAGCCAATTTCTGTCGGGAAGCACCGGGGAGCTGTTTTTT. It translates to CASSQFLSGSTGELFF.

V and J are TRBV18 and TRBJ2-3; possibly TRBD2 for D (6 bases). V lost 3 bases and J 3 bases, leaving 10 bases between the germline ends. The CDR3 extends over 14 amino acids. CDR1 KGHSH and CDR2 LQKENI come from the germline V gene. The CDR3 bases are TGTGCCAGCTCACCGTCAGGGAGGACAGATACGCAGTATTTT. Translated, it gives CASSPSGRTDTQYF.

The V and J genes are TRBV2 and TRBJ1-6; D is possibly TRBD1 (6 bases). Germline values: CDR1 SNHLY, CDR2 FYNNEI. The CDR3 has 15 amino acids. V was trimmed by 5 bases and J by 2 bases, leaving 10 bases between them. In DNA form, the CDR3 reads TGTGCCAGCAGTCGGGACACACCCTATAATTCACCCCTCCACTTT. Encoded protein: CASSRDTPYNSPLHF.

This sequence joins TRBV30 and TRBJ1-1; TRBD1 matches 8 bases. This CDR3 spans 17 amino acids. Per germline, CDR1 GTSNPN and CDR2 SVGIG (reference sequence). The V and J ends lost 0 bases and 4 bases, in that order; junction bases with no gene match: 13. The CDR3 sequence is CAWSVPPNRGLVTEAFF. The CDR3 DNA follows: TGTGCCTGGAGTGTACCCCCCAACAGGGGGTTGGTCACTGAAGCTTTCTTT.

This clone was counted a few times. V gene TRBV2 combines with J gene TRBJ2-7; 8 bases align to TRBD1. The germline gives CDR1 SNHLY, CDR2 FYNNEI. After removal of 5 bases from V and 5 bases from J, the junction contained 8 bases not matched to a gene. This CDR3 spans 14 amino acids. CDR3: CASSFAGTGNEQYV. As DNA, the CDR3 is TGTGCCAGCAGTTTCGCAGGGACAGGCAACGAGCAGTACGTC.

The chain combines TRBV5-1 with TRBJ2-3; 9 nucleotides align to TRBD1. The CDR3 extends over 16 amino acids. Trimming took 4 bases from V and 1 from J; bases not matched to a gene: 7. Germline CDR1 reads SGHRS; CDR2 reads YFSETQ. The CDR3 reads CASSARDRVGTDTQYF. The CDR3 bases are TGCGCCAGCAGCGCTCGGGACAGGGTGGGCACAGATACGCAGTATTTT. Complete variable domain (other parts from reference TRBV5-1 and TRBJ2-3): KAGVTQTPRYLIKTRGQQVTLSCSPISGHRSVSWYQQTPGQGLQFLFEYFSETQRNKGNFPGRFSGRQFSNSRSEMNVSTLELGDSALYLCASSARDRVGTDTQYFGPGTRLTVL.

The rearrangement joins TRBV2 to TRBJ2-3; weak D call: TRBD1 (6 bases). The CDR3 runs to 14 residues. Looked up from germline, CDR1 is SNHLY and CDR2 is FYNNEI. V was shortened by 3 bases and J by 1 base, with 8 bases between the two germline ends. CDR3 sequence reads: CASSDRGGTDTQYF. CDR3 DNA: TGTGCCAGCAGTGACAGGGGAGGCACAGATACGCAGTATTTT.

The genes are TRBV6-5 and TRBJ2-5; tentative D call: TRBD1 (6 bases). Looked up from germline, CDR1 is MNHEY and CDR2 is SVGAGI. V lost 4 bases, J lost 2 bases, and 11 bases lay in between. This CDR3 region has 14 residues. The DNA for the CDR3 is TGTGCCAGCAGTTTAGTCAGGGGACAAGAGACCCAGTACTTC. Its protein product is CASSLVRGQETQYF.

The CDR3 region is CASSLGSTGAGNTEAFF. For the CDR3, the DNA is TGTGCCAGCAGCTTAGGATCGACAGGGGCGGGGAACACTGAAGCTTTCTTT. The V and J genes are TRBV7-2 and TRBJ1-1; 8 nucleotides agree with TRBD1. V shed 1 base and J 1 base; nucleotides not matched to a gene: 8. The CDR3 runs 17 residues. Germline V gene sequence: CDR1 SGHTA, CDR2 FQGNSA.

The rearrangement uses TRBV5-4 and TRBJ2-3; TRBD2 agrees at 11 bases. Germline V gene sequence: CDR1 SGHNT, CDR2 YYREEE (reference sequence). With 5 bases clipped from V and 2 bases from J, the junction kept 7 bases outside the gene matches. The CDR3 contains 16 residues. CDR3 amino acids: CASRLTSGATTDTQYF. The CDR3 bases are TGTGCCAGCAGGCTGACTAGCGGGGCCACCACAGATACGCAGTATTTT.

The rearrangement joins TRBV18 to TRBJ2-6; TRBD2 matches 11 bases. The J segment lost 0 bases and the V segment lost 2 bases, leaving 6 bases of the junction unmatched. CDR1 and CDR2 from the germline V gene are KGHSH and LQKENI. The CDR3 is 19 residues long. CDR3 residues: CASSPLNLAGGSGANVLTF. CDR3 sequence (DNA): TGTGCCAGCTCACCATTAAACCTAGCGGGAGGCTCTGGGGCCAACGTCCTGACTTTC.

The chain is built from TRBV7-9 and TRBJ2-2; tentative D call: TRBD2 (5 bases). The germline V gene has CDR1 SEHNR and CDR2 FQNEAQ (reference sequence). Trimming cost V 3 bases and J 4 bases, with 12 bases left between them. The CDR3 has 15 amino acids. CDR3 DNA: TGTGCCAGCAGCTTTGGTTCGGGGAGCACCGGGGAGCTGTTTTTT. Translating gives CASSFGSGSTGELFF.

This clone was seen once. The rearrangement joins TRBV30 to TRBJ1-1; the D gene is possibly TRBD1 (6 bases). Germline assignment: CDR1 GTSNPN and CDR2 SVGIG (reference sequence). The CDR3 has 15 residues. V dropped 4 bases and J dropped 1 base, with 16 bases sitting between them. The CDR3 region is CAWMPLTGQNTEAFF. The CDR3 nucleotides read TGTGCCTGGATGCCCCTGACAGGTCAGAACACTGAAGCTTTCTTT.

This CDR3 reads CASSRLLTGELFF. The CDR3 region has the DNA TGTGCCAGCAGCCGATTACTTACCGGGGAGCTGTTTTTT. The rearrangement joins TRBV7-9 to TRBJ2-2, with D unresolved. V lost 5 bases, J lost 5 bases, and 9 bases lay in between. The germline V gene has CDR1 SEHNR and CDR2 FQNEAQ (reference sequence). This CDR3 contains 13 residues.

J is TRBJ2-5 and V is TRBV7-2; maybe TRBD2 (5 bases). Trimming removed 0 bases at V and 5 bases at J, with 13 bases between. The germline gives CDR1 SGHTA, CDR2 FQGNSA. This CDR3 comprises 15 residues. The CDR3 sequence: CASSLASRAQETQYF. The CDR3 nucleotides are TGTGCCAGCAGCTTAGCGTCGAGGGCCCAGGAGACCCAGTACTTC. The whole variable domain, remainder taken from reference TRBV7-2 and TRBJ2-5, is GAGVSQSPSNKVTEKGKDVELRCDPISGHTALYWYRQSLGQGLEFLIYFQGNSAPDKSGLPSDRFSAERTGGSVSTLTIQRTQQEDSAVYLCASSLASRAQETQYFGPGTRLLVL.

The V and J genes are TRBV5-1 and TRBJ2-7, with D uncertain. The CDR3 has 13 residues. CDR1 is SGHRS, CDR2 YFSETQ, per germline. Trimming took 1 base from V and 0 from J, leaving 5 bases between them. In DNA, the CDR3 is TGCGCCAGCAGCTTGACAGACTCCTACGAGCAGTACTTC. Protein sequence: CASSLTDSYEQYF.

The rearrangement joins TRBV19 to TRBJ2-1; maybe TRBD1 (5 bases). The CDR3 totals 14 residues. Germline-derived CDR1 and CDR2 are LNHDA and SQIVND (reference sequence). Trimming stripped 8 bases from V and 2 bases from J, with 13 bases between. CDR3 nucleotides: TGTGCCAGTTTTACAGGTAGCCCCTACAATGAGCAGTTCTTC. Translating it yields CASFTGSPYNEQFF.

This clone was recorded only once. The chain recombines TRBV19 with TRBJ2-3, with TRBD1 as a possible D gene (5 bases). The CDR3 totals 16 residues. V lost 3 bases, J lost 0 bases, and 13 bases lay in between. CDR1 and CDR2 from the germline V gene are LNHDA and SQIVND (reference sequence). The DNA for the CDR3 is TGTGCCAGTAGTATTGGGTCAGGACAAAGCACAGATACGCAGTATTTT. Protein: CASSIGSGQSTDTQYF.

This clone was observed a few times. The rearrangement links TRBV28 to TRBJ2-7; TRBD2 aligns across 10 bases. The CDR3 consists of 14 residues. The V and J ends lost 8 bases and 2 bases, in that order; junction bases with no gene match: 6. Per the germline V gene, CDR1 is MDHEN and CDR2 is SYDVKM. The CDR3: CASRASGGAYEQYV. DNA for the CDR3: TGTGCCAGCCGGGCTAGCGGGGGAGCCTACGAGCAGTACGTC.